This TCR beta chain was sequenced during a study of vaccination effects on CD4 cells after COVID-19. Regarding the study as a whole: The study dataset contains few convalescent patients and includes no early post-infection timepoints. Clones of infection and vaccine origin contracted markedly late after vaccination.

Within the ViraFEST assay, antigen-specific CD4+ T cells underwent expansion with viral peptide pools prior to sequencing. The culture ran for nine to ten days, and then CD4+ T cells were isolated. The study found no prior SARS-CoV-2 infection in the vaccine recipients, who tested negative for nucleocapsid antibodies. Half the medium was replaced with IL-2 medium on days 3 and 7. This CDR3 is built from 14 residues. The V gene's germline CDR1 is KGHSH and CDR2 LQKENI. The ends were cut back, 6 bases at V and 0 bases at J, with 9 bases in the middle. Method: immunoSEQ multiplex PCR; TCRdb's copy keeps in-frame clones and lacks some. The table has approximately 22,000 clones, around 75% seen once; the top ten hold 15% to 20%. This clone came up once. Its antigen remains unknown.

The sequence derives from a human donor who received a COVID-19 vaccine. This chain connects TRBV18 to TRBJ1-3; D ambiguous. This specimen consisted of CD4+ T cells from PBMCs cultured with HCoV-NL63 spike peptides, obtained before COVID-19 vaccination. The CDR3 sequence is CASSPRDSGNTIYF. DNA of the CDR3: TGTGCCAGCTCGCCGCGGGACTCTGGAAACACCATATATTTT.